What follows are 4 T cell receptor beta chains derived from one specimen sequenced in a study of blood T cell repertoires in COVID-19. This table comes from immunoSEQ multiplex PCR, and its TCRdb copy is limited to in-frame clones, with some not included. The sample has some 100,000 clones, 70% to 85% seen once; the top ten hold roughly 2.6%. The sample consisted of peripheral blood. Receptor source: a man aged 50 to 59 with acute or convalescent COVID-19.

This sequence joins TRBV4-2 and TRBJ1-4, with 7 bases identical to TRBD1. CDR3 length: 16 amino acids. Unmatched junction bases numbered 6, after V lost 0 bases and J lost 5 bases. Per the germline V gene, CDR1 is LGHNA and CDR2 is YNFKEQ. The CDR3 DNA reads as TGTGCCAGCAGCCAAGAAATGGGCAGGGGGAATGAAAAACTGTTTTTT. It specifies CASSQEMGRGNEKLFF.

V is TRBV27 and J is TRBJ2-1, with a tentative D call TRBD1 (5 bases). Trimming took 2 bases from V and 2 from J, leaving 10 bases between them. The CDR3 has 15 residues. The germline V gene encodes CDR1 MNHEY and CDR2 SMNVEV (reference sequence). This CDR3 reads CASSLVQGAYNEQFF. In DNA, the CDR3 is TGTGCCAGCAGTTTAGTGCAGGGTGCCTACAATGAGCAGTTCTTC.

The gene calls are TRBV7-9 and TRBJ2-2; the match to TRBD2 covers 8 bases. Germline V gives CDR1 SEHNR, CDR2 FQNEAQ (reference sequence). The length of the CDR3 is 16 residues. V lost 7 bases to trimming and J lost 0 bases; unmatched junction nucleotides: 7. The CDR3: CASIDRGGSNTGELFF. DNA for the CDR3: TGTGCCAGCATCGATCGGGGGGGATCGAACACCGGGGAGCTGTTTTTT.

On this clone: This CDR3 is also generated by other DNA sequences in the sample. This chain links TRBV7-9 with TRBJ1-1, with D maybe TRBD1 (5 bases). The CDR3 is 15 amino acids. Germline CDR1 is SEHNR and CDR2 is FQNEAQ (reference sequence). V was clipped by 0 bases and J by 5 bases, with 13 bases between them. This chain's CDR3 is CASSLALGEGTEAFF. The CDR3 DNA reads as TGTGCCAGCAGCTTAGCTCTAGGGGAGGGGACTGAAGCTTTCTTT.